This entry is about one T cell receptor beta chain. Its specificity is unknown. Sequencing used immunoSEQ multiplex PCR; TCRdb keeps in-frame clones, though not all of them. The data hold just over 20,000 clones, with approximately 87% observed a single time. The data belong to a study of OX40 agonist ivuxolimab in advanced cancers. Study results and limitations: In the 0.1 to 3.0 mg/kg range, CD4+ and CD8+ blood T cells had expanded clonally by week 6.

The V gene lost 0 bases and the J gene lost 6 bases, with 8 bases spanning the gap. CDR3 length: 13 residues. Germline V gene data show CDR1 as SNHLY and CDR2 as FYNNEI. The chain is built from TRBV2 and TRBJ1-1, with no clear D. Sequences were derived from CD4+ or CD8+ T cells sorted from blood, sampled in a trial of the OX40 agonist ivuxolimab. This receptor was obtained from an adult with an advanced solid tumor such as melanoma, head and neck, liver or kidney cancer. The CDR3 here is CASSEAGNPEAFF. The CDR3 bases are TGTGCCAGCAGTGAAGCGGGTAACCCTGAAGCTTTCTTT.